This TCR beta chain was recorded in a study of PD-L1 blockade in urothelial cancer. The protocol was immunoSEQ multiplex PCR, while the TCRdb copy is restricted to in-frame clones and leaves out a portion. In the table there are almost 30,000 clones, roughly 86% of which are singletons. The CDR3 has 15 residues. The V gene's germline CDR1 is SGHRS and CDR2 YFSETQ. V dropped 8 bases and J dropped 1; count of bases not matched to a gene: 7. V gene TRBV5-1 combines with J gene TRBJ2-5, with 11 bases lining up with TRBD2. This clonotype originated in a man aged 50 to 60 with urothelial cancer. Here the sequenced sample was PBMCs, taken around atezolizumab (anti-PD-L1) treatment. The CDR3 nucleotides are TGCGCCAGTACCATAGCGGGGGGGCCCCAAGAGACCCAGTACTTC. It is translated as CASTIAGGPQETQYF. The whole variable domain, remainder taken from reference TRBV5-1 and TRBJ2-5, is KAGVTQTPRYLIKTRGQQVTLSCSPISGHRSVSWYQQTPGQGLQFLFEYFSETQRNKGNFPGRFSGRQFSNSRSEMNVSTLELGDSALYLCASTIAGGPQETQYFGPGTRLLVL.